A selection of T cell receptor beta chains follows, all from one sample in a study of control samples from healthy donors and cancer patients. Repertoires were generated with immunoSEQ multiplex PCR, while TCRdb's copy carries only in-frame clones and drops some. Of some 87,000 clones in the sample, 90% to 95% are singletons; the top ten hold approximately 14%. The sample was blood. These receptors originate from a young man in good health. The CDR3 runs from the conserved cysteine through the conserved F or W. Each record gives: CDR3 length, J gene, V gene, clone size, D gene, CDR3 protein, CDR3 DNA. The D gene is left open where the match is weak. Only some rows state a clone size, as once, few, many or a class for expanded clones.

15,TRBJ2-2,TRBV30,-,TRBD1,CAWRRTGGSAGELFF,TGTGCCTGGAGGCGGACAGGGGGTTCGGCCGGGGAGCTGTTTTTT
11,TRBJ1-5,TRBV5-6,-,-,CASSTNQPQHF,TGTGCCAGCAGCACCAATCAGCCCCAGCATTTT
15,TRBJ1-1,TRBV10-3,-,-,CAISELGQGGTEAFF,TGTGCCATCAGTGAGTTGGGCCAGGGAGGCACTGAAGCTTTCTTT
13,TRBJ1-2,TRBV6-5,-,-,CASSYQANYGYTF,TGTGCCAGCAGTTACCAGGCTAACTATGGCTACACCTTC
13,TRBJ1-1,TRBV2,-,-,CASSEEGYAEAFF,TGTGCCAGCAGTGAGGAGGGTTACGCTGAAGCTTTCTTT
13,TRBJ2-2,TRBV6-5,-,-,CASSSPNTGELFF,TGTGCCAGCAGTTCCCCAAACACCGGGGAGCTGTTTTTT
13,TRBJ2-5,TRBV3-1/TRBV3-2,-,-,CASSQNPKETQYF,TGTGCCAGCAGCCAAAATCCTAAAGAGACCCAGTACTTC
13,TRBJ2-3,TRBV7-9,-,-,CASSLAYGDTQYF,TGTGCCAGCAGCTTAGCTTACGGAGATACGCAGTATTTT
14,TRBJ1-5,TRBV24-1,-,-,CATSDTSTKQPQHF,TGTGCCACCAGTGATACCTCTACCAAGCAGCCCCAGCATTTT
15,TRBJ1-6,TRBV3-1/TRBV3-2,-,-,CASSQGGFENSPLHF,TGTGCCAGCAGCCAAGGGGGTTTTGAAAATTCACCCCTCCACTTT
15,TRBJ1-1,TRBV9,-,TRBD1,CASSVGGTVNTEAFF,TGTGCCAGCAGCGTTGGCGGGACAGTGAACACTGAAGCTTTCTTT
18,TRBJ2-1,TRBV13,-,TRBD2,CASSLVTSGRTLYNEQFF,TGTGCCAGCAGCTTAGTGACTAGCGGGAGGACGTTATACAATGAGCAGTTCTTC
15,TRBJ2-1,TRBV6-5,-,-,CASSYEGRTINEQFF,TGTGCCAGCAGTTACGAGGGCCGGACTATCAATGAGCAGTTCTTC
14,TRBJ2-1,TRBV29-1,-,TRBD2,CSVVSLAGVGEQFF,TGCAGCGTTGTGTCGCTAGCGGGAGTGGGGGAGCAGTTCTTC
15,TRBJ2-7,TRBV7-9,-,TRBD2,CASSSLAGGPREQYF,TGTGCCAGCAGCTCGCTAGCGGGAGGGCCTCGCGAGCAGTACTTC
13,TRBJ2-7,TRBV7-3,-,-,CASSQNQGNEQYF,TGTGCCAGCAGCCAGAACCAGGGAAACGAGCAGTACTTC
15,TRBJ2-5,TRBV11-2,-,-,CASSLADGNQETQYF,TGTGCCAGCAGCTTGGCGGATGGGAACCAAGAGACCCAGTACTTC
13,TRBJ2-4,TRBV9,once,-,CASSPYAKNIQYF,TGTGCCAGCAGCCCGTATGCCAAAAACATTCAGTACTTC
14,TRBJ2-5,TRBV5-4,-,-,CASSWGEALETQYF,TGTGCCAGCAGCTGGGGGGAGGCGTTGGAGACCCAGTACTTC
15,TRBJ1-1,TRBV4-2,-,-,CASSSPTEDYTKAFF,TGTGCCAGCAGCTCACCCACGGAGGATTATACTAAAGCTTTCTTT
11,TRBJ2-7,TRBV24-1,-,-,CATSDLYEQYF,TGTGCCACCAGTGATTTATACGAGCAGTACTTC